The 27 T cell receptor beta chains in this list originate from one sample, sequenced in a study of shared clonotypes between healthy human individuals. Assay used: immunoSEQ multiplex PCR; TCRdb lists only in-frame clones, some missing. The sample has around 940,000 clones, around 80% seen once. The sample comprised memory CD4+ T cells sorted from blood. Subset in this sample: CD45RA-negative fraction. These receptors all come from a man between 18 and 35 years old in good health.

The chain has TRBV7-9 and TRBJ2-3; 7 bases fit TRBD2. This CDR3 comprises 18 residues. Looked up from germline, CDR1 is SEHNR and CDR2 is FQNEAQ (reference sequence). V lost 5 bases and J lost 2; bases outside the gene matches: 16. The CDR3, as DNA: TGTGCCAGCAGCCCCCAGGCGTTCGGCGGGAGCGTCACAGATACGCAGTATTTT. The encoded protein is CASSPQAFGGSVTDTQYF.

J is TRBJ1-4 and V is TRBV5-1, with D maybe TRBD1 (5 bases). The CDR3 consists of 14 residues. V was pared by 0 bases and J by 4 bases, with 7 bases between. Germline V lookup: CDR1 SGHRS, CDR2 YFSETQ. In DNA form, the CDR3 reads TGCGCCAGCAGCTTGGGGGGCCATAATGAAAAACTGTTTTTT. Its protein product is CASSLGGHNEKLFF.

CDR3 coding DNA: TGCGCCAGCAGCTTGGATGGATACAATCAGCCCCAGCATTTT. This translates into CASSLDGYNQPQHF. The chain has TRBV5-1 and TRBJ1-5; D not resolved. Trimming took 0 bases from V and 3 from J, leaving 7 bases between them. CDR1 is SGHRS and CDR2 is YFSETQ in the germline V gene. The CDR3 is 14 residues long.

This rearrangement joins TRBV7-9 to TRBJ2-5; 8 bases match TRBD2. Per germline, CDR1 SEHNR and CDR2 FQNEAQ (reference sequence). The trim removed 0 bases at V and 1 base at J, leaving 7 bases unmatched. The CDR3 extends over 17 amino acids. CDR3 nucleotides: TGTGCCAGCAGCTTAGCCCGGTACACTAGCGGCCAAGAGACCCAGTACTTC. This translates into CASSLARYTSGQETQYF.

The chain carries TRBV6-1 and TRBJ1-4, with D perhaps matching TRBD1 (6 bases). The ends were cut back, 1 base at V and 2 bases at J, with 8 bases in the middle. Germline values: CDR1 MNHNS, CDR2 SASEGT. The CDR3 loop spans 15 amino acids. The CDR3 here is CASSEGDTTNEKLFF. The CDR3, as DNA: TGTGCCAGCAGTGAAGGGGACACGACTAATGAAAAACTGTTTTTT.

Turning to this clone: Other DNA sequences in this sample translate to the same CDR3. The CDR3 bases are TGTGCCATCAGTGACGGTTTCCAAGAGACCCAGTACTTC. It codes for CAISDGFQETQYF. The rearrangement links TRBV10-3 to TRBJ2-5, with D hard to call. The CDR3 is 13 residues long. From germline, CDR1 is ENHRY and CDR2 SYGVKD. The germline V and J ends were trimmed by 3 bases and 1 base, with 6 bases remaining between them.

In DNA, the CDR3 is TGTGCCAGCAGCCGTGATCGGACAGGGACCTCACCCCTCCACTTT. Encoded protein: CASSRDRTGTSPLHF. The V call is TRBV9, the J call TRBJ1-6; 8 nucleotides line up with TRBD1. From germline, CDR1 is SGDLS and CDR2 YYNGEE. The CDR3 consists of 15 residues. V lost 4 bases to trimming and J lost 10 bases; unmatched junction nucleotides: 10. The complete variable domain, with remaining parts taken from reference TRBV9 and TRBJ1-6, reads DSGVTQTPKHLITATGQRVTLRCSPRSGDLSVYWYQQSLDQGLQFLIQYYNGEERAKGNILERFSAQQFPDLHSELNLSSLELGDSALYFCASSRDRTGTSPLHFGNGTRLTVT.

The CDR3 nucleotides are TGTGCCAGCAGCTTAGTCCCCGGGGGAGCGGGCGAGCAGTACTTC. It encodes CASSLVPGGAGEQYF. This rearrangement joins TRBV7-2 to TRBJ2-7; D may be TRBD2 (6 bases). The CDR3 consists of 15 residues. V shed 1 base and J shed 6 bases, with 16 bases lying between them. The germline gives CDR1 SGHTA, CDR2 FQGNSA.

The chain is built from TRBV6-1 and TRBJ2-7, with D perhaps matching TRBD1 (5 bases). V gave up 2 bases and J gave up 1 base, with 9 bases separating them. Germline-derived CDR1 and CDR2 are MNHNS and SASEGT. The CDR3 is made up of 14 amino acids. The CDR3 spells CASSEPGLSYEQYF. CDR3 nucleotides: TGTGCCAGCAGTGAACCAGGGCTGTCCTACGAGCAGTACTTC.

This clone has a single count. V usage is TRBV28 and J usage is TRBJ1-5; 8 nucleotides agree with TRBD1. Germline CDR1 and CDR2: MDHEN and SYDVKM. The V and J ends lost 11 bases and 1 base, in that order; junction bases with no gene match: 7. The CDR3 runs to 14 residues. The DNA for the CDR3 is TGTGCCGCCCTCGGACAGGGCAGCAATCAGCCCCAGCATTTT. As protein: CAALGQGSNQPQHF.

In this sample, this clone turned up a few times. The chain couples TRBV30 to TRBJ1-3, with D unclear. CDR1 is GTSNPN and CDR2 is SVGIG in the germline V gene (reference sequence). The V end was cut by 4 bases, the J end by 4 bases, with 14 bases between. The CDR3 has 14 residues. CDR3 residues: CAWKWASGGNTIYF. The CDR3 DNA sequence: TGTGCCTGGAAGTGGGCTTCGGGAGGAAACACCATATATTTT.

The chain recombines TRBV19 with TRBJ2-1; 9 nucleotides match TRBD2. The germline gives CDR1 LNHDA, CDR2 SQIVND (reference sequence). This CDR3 is built from 16 residues. V was clipped by 3 bases and J by 2 bases; unmatched bases: 5. The CDR3 nucleotides are TGTGCCAGTAGTATCCTTAGCGGGAGACCCTACAATGAGCAGTTCTTC. Its protein is CASSILSGRPYNEQFF. Supplemented by reference TRBV19 and TRBJ2-1, the full variable domain reads DGGITQSPKYLFRKEGQNVTLSCEQNLNHDAMYWYRQDPGQGLRLIYYSQIVNDFQKGDIAEGYSVSREKKESFPLTVTSAQKNPTAFYLCASSILSGRPYNEQFFGPGTRLTVL.

J is TRBJ1-4 and V is TRBV28; D is possibly TRBD1 (5 bases). V was pared by 5 bases and J by 8 bases, with 18 bases between. This CDR3 spans 15 amino acids. Per the germline V gene, CDR1 is MDHEN and CDR2 is SYDVKM. DNA of the CDR3: TGTGCCAGCAGTAGCCCAGAGGGGCGGCAAGAAAAACTGTTTTTT. The encoded protein is CASSSPEGRQEKLFF.

The V gene is TRBV19, the J gene TRBJ1-1; D gene ambiguous. The CDR3 runs to 13 residues. Germline CDR1 LNHDA, CDR2 SQIVND (reference sequence). V lost 3 bases to trimming and J lost 3 bases, with 8 bases between them. The CDR3 nucleotides are TGTGCCAGTAGTATTGGCGGGGACACTGAAGCTTTCTTT. Its protein is CASSIGGDTEAFF.

The chain combines TRBV7-8 with TRBJ1-2, with a possible D match to TRBD1 (5 bases). The germline V gene encodes CDR1 SGHVS and CDR2 FQNEAQ. V shed 3 bases and J shed 2 bases, with 10 bases lying between them. This CDR3 has 14 amino acids. Here the CDR3 DNA reads TGTGCCAGCAGCTTCGGGGGATGGAACTATGGCTACACCTTC. Translation: CASSFGGWNYGYTF.

This chain links TRBV5-6 with TRBJ1-6; D might be TRBD1 (6 bases). The V gene lost 2 bases and the J gene lost 8 bases, with 8 bases spanning the gap. CDR3 length: 13 residues. The V gene's germline CDR1 is SGHDT and CDR2 YYEEEE. The CDR3 protein is CASSFGQHSPLHF. In DNA form, the CDR3 reads TGTGCCAGCAGCTTCGGACAGCATTCACCCCTCCACTTT. Full variable domain (rest looked up from reference TRBV5-6 and TRBJ1-6): DAGVTQSPTHLIKTRGQQVTLRCSPKSGHDTVSWYQQALGQGPQFIFQYYEEEERQRGNFPDRFSGHQFPNYSSELNVNALLLGDSALYLCASSFGQHSPLHFGNGTRLTVT.

This clone was seen more than once but under ten times. The chain has TRBV6-6 and TRBJ1-2; D perhaps matches TRBD1 (5 bases). V lost 4 bases and J lost 7, with 16 bases in between. CDR1 MNHNY and CDR2 SVGAGI come from the germline V gene (reference sequence). CDR3 length equals 14 residues. The DNA for the CDR3 is TGTGCCAGCAGTTGGGACGCCCAATCCGGTGGCTACACCTTC. It yields the protein CASSWDAQSGGYTF.

This chain joins TRBV10-1 and TRBJ2-2, with unresolved D. V lost 0 bases to trimming and J lost 1 base, with 6 bases between them. The CDR3 sequence is 15 residues long. The germline V gene has CDR1 WNHNN and CDR2 SYGVQD (reference sequence). CDR3 loop: CASSESKGNTGELFF. In nucleotides, the CDR3 is TGCGCCAGCAGTGAGTCCAAGGGGAACACCGGGGAGCTGTTTTTT.

V gene TRBV28 combines with J gene TRBJ2-7; TRBD2 matches 14 bases. The CDR3 is 16 residues long. Trimming cost V 6 bases and J 3 bases; bases outside gene matches: 7. Germline CDR1 and CDR2: MDHEN and SYDVKM. CDR3 nucleotide sequence: TGTGCCAGCAGACAGACTAGCGGGGGGGTCGGCTACGAGCAGTACTTC. It specifies CASRQTSGGVGYEQYF.

This chain links TRBV21-1 with TRBJ2-1; the table's D call, TRBD1, has no DNA check behind it. TRBV21-1 is described as a pseudogene. The CDR3 covers 14 residues. The CDR3 is CASSDRDTVNEQFF. The CDR3, as DNA: TGTGCCAGCAGCGACCGGGACACGGTCAATGAGCAGTTCTTC.

The CDR3 protein is CASRTQPLEKPQEISYEQYF. The CDR3 nucleotides are TGTGCCAGTAGAACCCAACCATTAGAGAAACCGCAAGAGATCTCCTACGAGCAGTACTTC. The rearrangement uses TRBV19 and TRBJ2-7, with no clear D. V was trimmed by 6 bases and J by 0 bases, leaving 30 bases between them. The germline V gene has CDR1 LNHDA and CDR2 SQIVND (reference sequence). The CDR3 consists of 20 residues.

This chain connects TRBV5-4 to TRBJ2-5; 7 bases agree with TRBD1. V gave up 0 bases and J gave up 5 bases; unmatched junction bases: 7. This CDR3 region has 15 residues. Germline loops: CDR1 SGHNT, CDR2 YYREEE (reference sequence). The CDR3, as DNA: TGTGCCAGCAGCTTGGTCCCTACAGGGGTCGAGACCCAGTACTTC. Encoded protein: CASSLVPTGVETQYF.

The count of this clone is one. The chain employs TRBV5-6 and TRBJ2-7; 8 nucleotides line up with TRBD2. Per germline, CDR1 SGHDT and CDR2 YYEEEE. The CDR3 contains 14 residues. Germline trimming cut 3 bases from V and 3 bases from J; bases unmatched to any gene: 5. In DNA, the CDR3 is TGTGCCAGCAGCTGGACTAGCAACGACTACGAGCAGTACTTC. Residues: CASSWTSNDYEQYF.

The chain couples TRBV2 to TRBJ2-5; 9 positions agree with TRBD1. The CDR3 covers 13 residues. V dropped 10 bases and J dropped 3; count of bases not matched to a gene: 6. Germline V gene data show CDR1 as SNHLY and CDR2 as FYNNEI. CDR3 amino acids: CATSGQGKETQYF. Written as DNA, the CDR3 is TGTGCCACCTCGGGACAGGGAAAAGAGACCCAGTACTTC.

This clone showed up just a few times. The J gene is TRBJ1-2, the V gene TRBV30; TRBD1 aligns across 7 bases. Germline V gives CDR1 GTSNPN, CDR2 SVGIG (reference sequence). CDR3 size: 12 residues. Germline trimming cut 5 bases from V and 8 bases from J; bases unmatched to any gene: 8. The CDR3 loop is CAWAQGTEGYTF. The DNA for the CDR3 is TGTGCCTGGGCGCAGGGGACAGAGGGCTACACCTTC. The full variable domain, with the rest looked up from reference TRBV30 and TRBJ1-2, is SQTIHQWPATLVQPVGSPLSLECTVEGTSNPNLYWYRQAAGRGLQLLFYSVGIGQISSEVPQNLSASRPQDRQFILSSKKLLLSDSGFYLCAWAQGTEGYTFGSGTRLTVV.

The V and J genes are TRBV13 and TRBJ1-5; D not certain. Germline CDR1 is PRHDT and CDR2 is FYEKMQ (reference sequence). The CDR3 spans 14 residues. V dropped 0 bases and J dropped 0 bases, with 3 bases sitting between them. The CDR3 region is CASSLGHSNQPQHF. The CDR3 nucleotides are TGTGCCAGCAGCTTAGGGCATAGCAATCAGCCCCAGCATTTT. Using reference TRBV13 and TRBJ1-5 for the parts outside the CDR3, the full variable domain is AAGVIQSPRHLIKEKRETATLKCYPIPRHDTVYWYQQGPGQDPQFLISFYEKMQSDKGSIPDRFSAQQFSDYHSELNMSSLELGDSALYFCASSLGHSNQPQHFGDGTRLSIL.

As regards this clone: Only one base separates this from a far larger clonotype, so it likely reflects a read error. The V gene is TRBV11-2, the J gene TRBJ2-7; a weak D match, TRBD2 (6 bases). This CDR3 is built from 13 residues. Trimming took 4 bases from V and 1 from J, leaving 8 bases between them. From germline, CDR1 is SGHAT and CDR2 FQNNGV. The chain's CDR3 is CASSSGLSYEQYF. CDR3 sequence (DNA): TGTGCCAGCAGCTCCGGACTATCCTACGAGCAGTACTTC.